These 27 T cell receptor beta chains were sequenced from one sample in a study of T-cell reconstitution after alpha-beta-depleted transplantation in children. Preparation of the TCRbeta library used unique molecular identifiers. TCRdb recomputed calls from the PCR reads with MiXCR, one row per CDR3 protein. The sample contains about 98,000 distinct CDR3 sequences, about a quarter of which appear only once. The sequencing here drew on PBMCs, taken before TCRalphabeta/CD19-depleted stem cell transplant. Source of these receptors: a boy younger than 10 with acute lymphoblastic leukemia, due to receive a stem cell transplant.

This clonotype was seen a handful of times. The chain couples TRBV20-1 to TRBJ1-6; D not resolved. The length of the CDR3 is 15 residues. Germline lookup yields CDR1 DFQATT and CDR2 SNEGSKA (reference sequence). The V end lost 1 base, the J end lost 3 bases, and 10 bases lay between the germline ends. The CDR3 region is CSARVQTDYNSPLHF. CDR3 coding DNA: TGCAGTGCTAGAGTGCAGACCGACTATAATTCACCCCTCCACTTT.

V gene TRBV7-2 combines with J gene TRBJ2-3, with 7 bases aligning to TRBD1. V shed 0 bases, J shed 6 bases, and the junction held 3 bases outside the gene matches. The germline gives CDR1 SGHTA, CDR2 FQGNSA. The CDR3 runs 14 residues. The CDR3 nucleotides are TGTGCCAGCAGCTTAGCGACAGGGTATGATACGCAGTATTTT. Protein product: CASSLATGYDTQYF.

This clonotype was seen only a few times. V usage is TRBV6-5 and J usage is TRBJ2-3; D unresolved. This CDR3 is built from 16 residues. V was pared by 2 bases and J by 0 bases, with 12 bases between. The germline V gene encodes CDR1 MNHEY and CDR2 SVGAGI. As DNA, the CDR3 is TGTGCCAGCAGTTACGCTAGGACGCTGAGCACAGATACGCAGTATTTT. It translates to CASSYARTLSTDTQYF.

This clonotype was seen repeatedly, ten times or more. The chain has TRBV7-8 and TRBJ2-2, with TRBD1 identical over 9 bases. In germline, CDR1 is SGHVS, CDR2 FQNEAQ. The junction had 6 bases not matched to a gene; V was cut back by 1 base and J by 3 bases. CDR3 length equals 17 residues. The CDR3 loop is CASSLGTGVRDTGELFF. The CDR3, as DNA: TGTGCCAGCAGCTTAGGGACAGGGGTGAGGGACACCGGGGAGCTGTTTTTT.

This clonotype appeared a few times. The chain recombines TRBV20-1 with TRBJ2-7; D tentatively fits TRBD1 or TRBD2 (6 bases each). V was pared by 3 bases and J by 2 bases, with 14 bases between. Germline values: CDR1 DFQATT, CDR2 SNEGSKA (reference sequence). This CDR3 comprises 14 residues. The CDR3 spells CSARRGDVTYEQYF. The CDR3 nucleotides read TGCAGTGCTAGGAGGGGGGACGTAACCTACGAGCAGTACTTC.

This clonotype showed up just a few times. J is TRBJ2-5 and V is TRBV20-1; 7 nucleotides match TRBD1. Germline-derived CDR1 and CDR2 are DFQATT and SNEGSKA (reference sequence). This CDR3 comprises 13 residues. Unmatched junction bases numbered 9, after V lost 5 bases and J lost 6 bases. CDR3 sequence: CSAPNSGGKTQYF. The CDR3 nucleotides are TGCAGTGCTCCAAATTCAGGGGGAAAGACCCAGTACTTC.

V usage is TRBV28 and J usage is TRBJ2-5; D ambiguous. Looked up from germline, CDR1 is MDHEN and CDR2 is SYDVKM. The CDR3 is made up of 14 amino acids. Trimming cost V 1 base and J 1 base, with 7 bases left between them. CDR3 DNA: TGTGCCAGCAGTTTATTGGGTACCCAAGAGACCCAGTACTTC. It specifies CASSLLGTQETQYF.

The sample holds a few counts of this clonotype. The chain joins TRBV5-6 to TRBJ2-7; 9 positions agree with TRBD1. This CDR3 contains 14 residues. The germline V gene encodes CDR1 SGHDT and CDR2 YYEEEE. J lost 3 bases, V lost 4 bases, and 5 bases had no gene match. The CDR3 protein is CASSGTGLLYEQYF. CDR3 in DNA: TGTGCCAGCAGCGGGACAGGGCTGCTCTACGAGCAGTACTTC. The full variable domain, with the rest looked up from reference TRBV5-6 and TRBJ2-7, is DAGVTQSPTHLIKTRGQQVTLRCSPKSGHDTVSWYQQALGQGPQFIFQYYEEEERQRGNFPDRFSGHQFPNYSSELNVNALLLGDSALYLCASSGTGLLYEQYFGPGTRLTVT.

This sequence joins TRBV5-1 and TRBJ2-2; D may be TRBD2 (5 bases). This CDR3 is 14 amino acids long. V was pared by 0 bases and J by 6 bases, with 9 bases between. Germline V gene lookup returns CDR1 SGHRS and CDR2 YFSETQ. Here the CDR3 reads CASSLAAEAGELFF. The CDR3 nucleotides are TGCGCCAGCAGCTTGGCGGCGGAGGCCGGGGAGCTGTTTTTT.

This clonotype was observed a handful of times. The V gene is TRBV5-1, the J gene TRBJ2-1; D is ambiguous. The V end lost 4 bases, the J end lost 0 bases, and 14 bases lay between the germline ends. The germline V gene has CDR1 SGHRS and CDR2 YFSETQ. CDR3 length: 16 residues. DNA for the CDR3: TGCGCCAGCAGCGGCCGAGGTGAAAGCTCCTACAATGAGCAGTTCTTC. Translated: CASSGRGESSYNEQFF.

The chain employs TRBV6-2 or TRBV6-3 and TRBJ2-1; a weak D match, TRBD2 (6 bases). V was trimmed by 6 bases and J by 7 bases, leaving 25 bases between them. This CDR3 spans 17 amino acids. Germline V gene sequence: CDR1 MNHEY, CDR2 SVGEGT. The CDR3 loop reads CASSQEPGLRLKNEQFF. CDR3 DNA sequence: TGTGCCAGCAGCCAGGAACCGGGACTCAGGTTGAAGAATGAGCAGTTCTTC.

The chain links TRBV4-1 to TRBJ2-7; D ambiguous. CDR3 length: 15 amino acids. Germline lookup yields CDR1 MGHRA and CDR2 YSYEKL. Trimming shortened V by 0 bases and J by 4 bases, and 13 bases separated the two germline ends. CDR3 nucleotide sequence: TGCGCCAGCAGCCAAGAGAGAAGGGCGACATACGAGCAGTACTTC. This sequence encodes CASSQERRATYEQYF.

This clonotype was recorded at least ten times. V and J are TRBV6-1 and TRBJ2-5; D unclear. Trimming removed 5 bases from V and 3 bases from J, with 16 bases in between. The CDR3 totals 15 residues. In germline, CDR1 is MNHNS, CDR2 SASEGT. CDR3 DNA: TGTGCCAGCAGTCCCCCAGTAGGGTTTGAAGAGACCCAGTACTTC. This translates into CASSPPVGFEETQYF.

This clonotype was found a few times. The chain links TRBV7-2 to TRBJ2-7; D is uncertain. CDR1 SGHTA and CDR2 FQGNSA come from the germline V gene. The germline V and J ends were trimmed by 3 bases and 6 bases, with 12 bases remaining between them. This CDR3 is 13 amino acids long. As DNA, the CDR3 is TGTGCCAGCAGCTTGCTGGACCCAGGCGAGCAGTACTTC. It encodes CASSLLDPGEQYF.

This clonotype was detected only a few times. A much larger clone is a single base away; this may be a read error. The rearrangement uses TRBV4-2 and TRBJ2-1; TRBD2 matches at 11 bases. Germline V gene data show CDR1 as LGHNA and CDR2 as YNFKEQ. The junction had 3 bases not matched to a gene; V was cut back by 4 bases and J by 7 bases. The CDR3 consists of 14 residues. The CDR3, as DNA: TGTGCCAGCAGCCCGGGACTAGCGGAGAATGAGCAGTTCTTC. Its translation: CASSPGLAENEQFF.

The chain employs TRBV28 and TRBJ2-7; unclear D gene. The CDR3 covers 13 residues. Germline loops: CDR1 MDHEN, CDR2 SYDVKM. Trimming took off 2 bases at V and 3 bases at J, with 8 bases between the two ends. The CDR3 nucleotides read TGTGCCAGCAGTTTAGGCTATCTCTACGAGCAGTACTTC. This translates into CASSLGYLYEQYF.

This clonotype was recorded many times. The chain recombines TRBV28 with TRBJ2-5; TRBD1 matches 7 bases. The CDR3 consists of 15 residues. The V and J ends lost 1 base and 2 bases, in that order; junction bases with no gene match: 4. From germline, CDR1 is MDHEN and CDR2 SYDVKM. The CDR3 bases are TGTGCCAGCAGTTTATCTGGCAGGGGGCAAGAGACCCAGTACTTC. Amino acid sequence: CASSLSGRGQETQYF.

To note about this clonotype: At one end the junction does not follow the germline gene, possibly because of a read error. The genes are TRBV12-3 or TRBV12-4 and TRBJ1-5; TRBD1 might be the D (6 bases). The CDR3 is made up of 15 amino acids. The CDR3 bases are TGTGCCACCAGTTTAGGGGGGGCGGGCAATCAGCCCCAGCATTTT. It yields the protein CATSLGGAGNQPQHF.

This clonotype was observed many times. The DNA for the CDR3 is TGCAGTGCTAGTGCGGGAGAGACCTACAATGAGCAGTTCTTC. This gives the protein CSASAGETYNEQFF. The gene calls are TRBV20-1 and TRBJ2-1; 7 positions agree with TRBD2. This CDR3 has 14 residues. The junction had 4 bases not matched to a gene; V was cut back by 3 bases and J by 2 bases. The germline gives CDR1 DFQATT, CDR2 SNEGSKA (reference sequence).

The chain employs TRBV7-8 and TRBJ2-1; TRBD1 might be the D (6 bases). Germline V gene lookup returns CDR1 SGHVS and CDR2 FQNEAQ. The length of the CDR3 is 14 residues. Trimming stripped 1 base from V and 9 bases from J, with 13 bases between. The CDR3 spells CASSLGGRLGEQFF. CDR3 sequence (DNA): TGTGCCAGCAGCTTAGGGGGGCGACTTGGTGAGCAGTTCTTC.

The chain employs TRBV12-3 or TRBV12-4 and TRBJ1-4; D unresolved. Trimming cost V 6 bases and J 5 bases, with 10 bases left between them. The CDR3 has 13 amino acids. This CDR3 reads CASRPDWNEKLFF. The CDR3 DNA follows: TGTGCCAGCAGACCCGACTGGAATGAAAAACTGTTTTTT.

This clonotype was seen a handful of times. V and J are TRBV28 and TRBJ2-3, with 10 bases matching TRBD1. Per germline, CDR1 MDHEN and CDR2 SYDVKM. Losses at the gene ends were 4 bases for V and 1 base for J; bases not matched to a gene: 5. CDR3 length: 16 amino acids. The CDR3 here is CASSSSGQGRTDTQYF. DNA of the CDR3: TGTGCCAGCAGTTCCTCGGGACAGGGGCGCACAGATACGCAGTATTTT.

The genes are TRBV6-1 and TRBJ2-7, with D possibly matching TRBD2 (6 bases). The CDR3 contains 14 residues. Germline V lookup: CDR1 MNHNS, CDR2 SASEGT. The V end was cut by 3 bases, the J end by 2 bases, with 11 bases between. CDR3 sequence (DNA): TGTGCCAGCAGTGAGCGGAGGGCAACCTACGAGCAGTACTTC. Amino acids: CASSERRATYEQYF.

This clonotype has just a few counts. V usage is TRBV5-1 and J usage is TRBJ2-1, with a possible D match to TRBD2 (5 bases). The CDR3 has 15 residues. Germline CDR1 is SGHRS and CDR2 is YFSETQ. Trimming left V 4 bases short and J 7 bases short, with 18 bases between. CDR3 in DNA: TGCGCCAGCAGCCCCCAAAGCGGAGGTGGGAATGAGCAGTTCTTC. Translated, it gives CASSPQSGGGNEQFF.

This clonotype has just a few counts. The chain is built from TRBV20-1 and TRBJ1-5; D gene uncertain. The CDR3 covers 14 residues. V lost 5 bases and J 6 bases, leaving 17 bases between the germline ends. The germline gives CDR1 DFQATT, CDR2 SNEGSKA (reference sequence). The CDR3 is CSAEAQREGQPQHF. The DNA for the CDR3 is TGCAGTGCTGAGGCCCAGCGTGAAGGTCAGCCCCAGCATTTT.

This clonotype was recorded a few times. The genes are TRBV27 and TRBJ2-1; D is unclear. Looked up from germline, CDR1 is MNHEY and CDR2 is SMNVEV (reference sequence). This CDR3 has 15 residues. Trimming removed 7 bases from V and 4 bases from J, with 17 bases in between. The CDR3 DNA sequence: TGTGCCAGCATGTTAGGATTTGCCCGATACAATGAGCAGTTCTTC. This gives the protein CASMLGFARYNEQFF.

This clonotype came up once. The V and J genes are TRBV7-2 and TRBJ2-5; a possible D gene is TRBD2 (5 bases). Germline CDR1 is SGHTA and CDR2 is FQGNSA. V was pared by 4 bases and J by 1 base, with 7 bases between. The CDR3 consists of 13 residues. CDR3 in DNA: TGTGCCAGCAGCTCGCTAGCCCAAGAGACCCAGTACTTC. Translated: CASSSLAQETQYF.